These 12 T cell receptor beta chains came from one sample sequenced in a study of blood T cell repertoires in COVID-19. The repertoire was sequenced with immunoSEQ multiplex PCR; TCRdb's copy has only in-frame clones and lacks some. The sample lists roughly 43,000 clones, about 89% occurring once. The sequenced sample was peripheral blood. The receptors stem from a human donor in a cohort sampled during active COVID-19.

The CDR3 bases are TGTGCCAGTAGCAAGACAGTCTTGGCCACTGAAGCTTTCTTT. It is translated as CASSKTVLATEAFF. The rearrangement joins TRBV19 to TRBJ1-1; possible D gene TRBD1, 5 bases. The CDR3 runs to 14 residues. The V gene's germline CDR1 is LNHDA and CDR2 SQIVND (reference sequence). The germline V and J ends were trimmed by 6 bases and 4 bases, with 15 bases remaining between them.

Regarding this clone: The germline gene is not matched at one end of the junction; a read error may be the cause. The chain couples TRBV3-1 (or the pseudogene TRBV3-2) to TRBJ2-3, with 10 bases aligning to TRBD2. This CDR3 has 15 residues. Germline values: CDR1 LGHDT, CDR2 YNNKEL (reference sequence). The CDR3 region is CASNQGASGGDTQYF. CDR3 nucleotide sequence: TGTGCCAGCAACCAAGGGGCTAGCGGGGGCGATACGCAGTATTTT.

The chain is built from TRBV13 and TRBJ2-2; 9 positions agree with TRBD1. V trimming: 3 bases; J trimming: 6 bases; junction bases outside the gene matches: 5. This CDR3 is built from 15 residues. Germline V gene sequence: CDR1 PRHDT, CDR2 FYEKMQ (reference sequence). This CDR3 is CASSLGQGLPGELFF. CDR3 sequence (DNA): TGTGCCAGCAGCTTGGGACAGGGTTTACCCGGGGAGCTGTTTTTT.

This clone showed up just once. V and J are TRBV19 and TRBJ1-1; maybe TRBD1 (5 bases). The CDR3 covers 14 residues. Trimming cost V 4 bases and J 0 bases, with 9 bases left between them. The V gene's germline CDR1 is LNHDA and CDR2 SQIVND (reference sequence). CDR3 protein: CASSKAGMNTEAFF. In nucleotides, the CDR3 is TGTGCCAGTAGTAAGGCAGGGATGAACACTGAAGCTTTCTTT.

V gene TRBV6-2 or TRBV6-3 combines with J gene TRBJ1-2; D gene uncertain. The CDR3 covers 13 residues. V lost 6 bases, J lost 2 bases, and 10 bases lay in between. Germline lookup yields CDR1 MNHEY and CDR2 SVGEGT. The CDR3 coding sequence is TGTGCCAGCAGCCGCGGGGTCAACTATGGCTACACCTTC. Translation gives CASSRGVNYGYTF.

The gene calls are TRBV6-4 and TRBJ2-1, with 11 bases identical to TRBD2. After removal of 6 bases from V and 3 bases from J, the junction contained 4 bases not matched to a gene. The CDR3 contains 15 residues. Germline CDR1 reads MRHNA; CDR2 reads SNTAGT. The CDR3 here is CASSPLAGGYNEQFF. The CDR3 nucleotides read TGTGCCAGCAGCCCTCTAGCGGGAGGCTACAATGAGCAGTTCTTC.

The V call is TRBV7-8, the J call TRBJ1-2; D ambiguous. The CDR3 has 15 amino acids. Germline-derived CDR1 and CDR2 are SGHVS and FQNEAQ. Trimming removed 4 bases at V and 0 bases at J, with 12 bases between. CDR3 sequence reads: CASSSRRMTNYGYTF. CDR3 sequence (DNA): TGTGCCAGCAGCTCGAGAAGAATGACTAACTATGGCTACACCTTC.

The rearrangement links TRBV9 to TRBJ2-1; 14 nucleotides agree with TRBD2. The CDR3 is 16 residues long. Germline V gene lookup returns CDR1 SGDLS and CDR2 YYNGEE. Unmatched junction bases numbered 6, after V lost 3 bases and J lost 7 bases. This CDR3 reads CASSGTGTSGGNEQFF. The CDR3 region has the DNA TGTGCCAGCAGCGGTACCGGGACTAGCGGGGGAAATGAGCAGTTCTTC.

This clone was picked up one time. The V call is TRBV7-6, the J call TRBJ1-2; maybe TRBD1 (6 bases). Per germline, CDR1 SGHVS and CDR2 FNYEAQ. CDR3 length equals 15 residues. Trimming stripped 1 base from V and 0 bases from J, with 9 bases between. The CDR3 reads CASSLEQGANYGYTF. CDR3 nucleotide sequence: TGTGCCAGCAGCTTAGAACAGGGAGCTAACTATGGCTACACCTTC.

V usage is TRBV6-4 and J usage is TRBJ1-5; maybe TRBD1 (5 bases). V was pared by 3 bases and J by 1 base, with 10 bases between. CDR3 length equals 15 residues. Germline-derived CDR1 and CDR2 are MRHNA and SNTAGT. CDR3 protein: CASSESTESNQPQHF. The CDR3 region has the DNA TGTGCCAGCAGTGAGTCGACAGAGAGCAATCAGCCCCAGCATTTT.

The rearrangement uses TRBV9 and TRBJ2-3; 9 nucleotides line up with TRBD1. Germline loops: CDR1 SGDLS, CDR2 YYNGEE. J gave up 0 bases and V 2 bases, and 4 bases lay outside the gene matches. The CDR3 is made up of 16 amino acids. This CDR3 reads CASSVGQGTSTDTQYF. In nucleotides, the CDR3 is TGTGCCAGCAGCGTGGGACAGGGAACTAGCACAGATACGCAGTATTTT.

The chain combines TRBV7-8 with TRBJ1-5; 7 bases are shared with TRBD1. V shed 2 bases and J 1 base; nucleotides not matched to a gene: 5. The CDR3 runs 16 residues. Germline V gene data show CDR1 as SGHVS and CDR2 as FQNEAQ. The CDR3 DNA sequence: TGTGCCAGCAGCTTAAACCGGGACAGAAGCAATCAGCCCCAGCATTTT. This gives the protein CASSLNRDRSNQPQHF. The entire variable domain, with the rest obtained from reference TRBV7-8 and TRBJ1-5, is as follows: GAGVSQSPRYKVAKRGQDVALRCDPISGHVSLFWYQQALGQGPEFLTYFQNEAQLDKSGLPSDRFFAERPEGSVSTLKIQRTQQEDSAVYLCASSLNRDRSNQPQHFGDGTRLSIL.